The 4 T cell receptor beta chains below all came from one sample that was sequenced in a study of cytomegalovirus exposure and HLA in healthy donors. PCR amplification relied on 60 Vbeta primers (plus 13 Jbeta primers). TCRdb's table, derived via immunoSEQ multiplex PCR, lists solely in-frame clones and lacks some. The table includes approximately 140,000 clones, roughly 79% detected once. The sequenced material came from PBMCs. These TCRs come from a woman aged 35 to 49 in good health and CMV-seronegative.

The J gene is TRBJ2-2, the V gene TRBV19, with a possible D match to TRBD1 (5 bases). Germline V lookup: CDR1 LNHDA, CDR2 SQIVND (reference sequence). V dropped 0 bases and J dropped 7 bases, with 9 bases sitting between them. CDR3 size: 14 residues. CDR3 region: CASSIEAGNGELFF. The CDR3 bases are TGTGCCAGTAGTATAGAAGCAGGGAACGGGGAGCTGTTTTTT.

The chain recombines TRBV15 with TRBJ2-7; no clear D gene. Germline CDR1 LNHNV, CDR2 YYDKDF (reference sequence). The V end lost 1 base, the J end lost 0 bases, and 7 bases lay between the germline ends. This CDR3 comprises 14 residues. The CDR3 region is CATSRGGSSYEQYF. DNA for the CDR3: TGTGCCACCAGCAGAGGCGGTAGCTCCTACGAGCAGTACTTC.

The chain is built from TRBV28 and TRBJ2-5; D possibly corresponds to TRBD1 (6 bases). The germline V and J ends were trimmed by 6 bases and 0 bases, with 20 bases remaining between them. The germline gives CDR1 MDHEN, CDR2 SYDVKM. This CDR3 is 17 amino acids long. This chain's CDR3 is CASRRDEPGHNQETQYF. The DNA for the CDR3 is TGTGCCAGCAGGAGAGATGAACCGGGACACAACCAAGAGACCCAGTACTTC.

The genes are TRBV2 and TRBJ2-1, with no clear D. V lost 7 bases to trimming and J lost 7 bases, with 17 bases between them. The germline V gene has CDR1 SNHLY and CDR2 FYNNEI. This CDR3 is built from 14 residues. As DNA, the CDR3 is TGTGCCAGCACCCGAAACCCGGTTCGGAATGAGCAGTTCTTC. It translates to CASTRNPVRNEQFF.